The 11 T cell receptor beta chains in this list originate from one sample, sequenced in a study of blood T cell repertoires in COVID-19. Using immunoSEQ multiplex PCR, the repertoire was profiled, and TCRdb retains in-frame clones only, with some absent. The sample has 120,000 or so clones; over 75% are singletons. The sample taken for sequencing was peripheral blood. These receptor sequences come from a woman between 70 and 85 years old with acute or convalescent COVID-19.

V and J are TRBV19 and TRBJ1-3, with no clear D. The germline V and J ends were trimmed by 1 base and 0 bases, with 13 bases remaining between them. The germline CDR1 and CDR2 sequences are LNHDA and SQIVND (reference sequence). The CDR3 sequence is 17 residues long. In nucleotides, the CDR3 is TGTGCCAGTAGTATAGTTGCGACATCCTACTCTGGAAACACCATATATTTT. Translating gives CASSIVATSYSGNTIYF.

The chain has TRBV18 and TRBJ2-1, with a weak D call TRBD1 (7 bases). V lost 3 bases and J 1 base, leaving 19 bases between the germline ends. The CDR3 runs to 18 residues. Germline values: CDR1 KGHSH, CDR2 LQKENI. The CDR3 reads CASSPRSAGGLSYNEQFF. CDR3 sequence (DNA): TGTGCCAGCTCACCGAGGTCTGCAGGGGGACTGTCCTACAATGAGCAGTTCTTC. Complete variable domain (other parts from reference TRBV18 and TRBJ2-1): NAGVMQNPRHLVRRRGQEARLRCSPMKGHSHVYWYRQLPEEGLKFMVYLQKENIIDESGMPKERFSAEFPKEGPSILRIQQVVRGDSAAYFCASSPRSAGGLSYNEQFFGPGTRLTVL.

The chain joins TRBV7-9 to TRBJ1-1; unclear D gene. Between the trimmed V and J ends, which lost 3 bases and 1 base, there was a span of 12 bases. The CDR3 loop spans 15 amino acids. Germline loops: CDR1 SEHNR, CDR2 FQNEAQ (reference sequence). The DNA for the CDR3 is TGTGCCAGCAGCTTGGCAGATATCCAGAACACTGAAGCTTTCTTT. It yields the protein CASSLADIQNTEAFF. The complete variable domain, with remaining parts taken from reference TRBV7-9 and TRBJ1-1, reads DTGVSQNPRHKITKRGQNVTFRCDPISEHNRLYWYRQTLGQGPEFLTYFQNEAQLEKSRLLSDRFSAERPKGSFSTLEIQRTEQGDSAMYLCASSLADIQNTEAFFGQGTRLTVV.

The chain joins TRBV18 to TRBJ1-2; D is uncertain. CDR3 length: 13 amino acids. Deletions cut 6 bases from V and 3 bases from J, with 11 bases between. CDR1 is KGHSH, CDR2 LQKENI, per germline. CDR3 nucleotide sequence: TGTGCCAGCTCCCCCTCGGGAGACTATGGCTACACCTTC. This translates into CASSPSGDYGYTF.

The chain is built from TRBV19 and TRBJ1-4; D is undetermined. Germline-derived CDR1 and CDR2 are LNHDA and SQIVND (reference sequence). The V end lost 3 bases, the J end lost 5 bases, and 7 bases lay between the germline ends. This CDR3 comprises 13 residues. The CDR3 nucleotides read TGTGCCAGTAGTATGAACAGAAATGAAAAACTGTTTTTT. Residues: CASSMNRNEKLFF.

This chain connects TRBV5-8 to TRBJ1-1, with D possibly being TRBD1 (5 bases). Trimming removed 1 base from V and 7 bases from J, with 17 bases in between. The germline CDR1 and CDR2 sequences are SGHTS and YDEGEE. CDR3 length equals 15 residues. CDR3 region: CASSLIRAGGVEAFF. CDR3 DNA: TGTGCCAGCAGCTTGATCAGGGCCGGGGGGGTTGAAGCTTTCTTT.

This chain connects TRBV5-1 to TRBJ2-7, with D maybe TRBD1 (6 bases). The CDR3 sequence is 19 residues long. The V gene's germline CDR1 is SGHRS and CDR2 YFSETQ. Trimming pared 3 bases from V and 0 bases from J, leaving 25 bases between. The CDR3: CASSSNPAFRQVRSYEQYF. The CDR3 DNA sequence: TGCGCCAGCAGCTCTAACCCCGCCTTTCGACAGGTCCGCTCCTACGAGCAGTACTTC.

V gene TRBV7-9 combines with J gene TRBJ1-6; 9 nucleotides align to TRBD1. This CDR3 comprises 17 residues. Germline assignment: CDR1 SEHNR and CDR2 FQNEAQ (reference sequence). Trimming took 3 bases from V and 2 from J; bases not matched to a gene: 5. The CDR3 loop reads CASSFGTGYTYNSPLHF. CDR3 nucleotide sequence: TGTGCCAGCAGCTTTGGGACAGGGTATACCTATAATTCACCCCTCCACTTT.

The chain joins TRBV5-1 to TRBJ1-4, with 9 bases lining up with TRBD1. The junction had 5 bases not matched to a gene; V was cut back by 4 bases and J by 4 bases. Germline assignment: CDR1 SGHRS and CDR2 YFSETQ. This CDR3 is built from 15 residues. The CDR3 region is CASSGGTGRNEKLFF. The CDR3 DNA sequence: TGCGCCAGCAGCGGAGGGACAGGGCGTAATGAAAAACTGTTTTTT. Complete variable domain (other parts from reference TRBV5-1 and TRBJ1-4): KAGVTQTPRYLIKTRGQQVTLSCSPISGHRSVSWYQQTPGQGLQFLFEYFSETQRNKGNFPGRFSGRQFSNSRSEMNVSTLELGDSALYLCASSGGTGRNEKLFFGSGTQLSVL.

The J gene is TRBJ2-1, the V gene TRBV9, with 7 bases that match TRBD2. With 1 base clipped from V and 4 bases from J, the junction kept 5 bases outside the gene matches. The length of the CDR3 is 15 residues. The germline CDR1 and CDR2 sequences are SGDLS and YYNGEE. The CDR3 reads CASSVSSGKYNEQFF. Here the CDR3 DNA reads TGTGCCAGCAGCGTATCAAGCGGGAAATACAATGAGCAGTTCTTC.

The chain joins TRBV7-9 to TRBJ1-4; tentatively, D is TRBD1 (5 bases). Germline assignment: CDR1 SEHNR and CDR2 FQNEAQ (reference sequence). This CDR3 is built from 15 residues. The V and J ends lost 1 base and 4 bases respectively, with 10 bases between them. This CDR3 is CASSLVTGINEKLFF. The CDR3 DNA reads TGTGCCAGCAGCTTAGTAACAGGCATTAATGAAAAACTGTTTTTT.